A selection of T cell receptor beta chains follows, all from one sample in a study of blood T cell repertoires in COVID-19. Using immunoSEQ multiplex PCR, the repertoire was profiled, and TCRdb retains in-frame clones only, with some absent. The sample includes approximately 150,000 clones, less than 90% seen only once; the top ten take about 1.2%. Sequenced input: PBMCs or T cells enriched from blood (not recorded which). The receptors derive from a human donor with acute COVID-19. The donor label of this sample is uncertain. Each CDR3 is given with its conserved first and last residue. The order of the fields is J gene, clone size, V gene, D gene, CDR3 protein, CDR3 DNA. A D gene is named only where the DNA matches it firmly. Rows give clone size only sometimes, using once, few, many, or a class for an expanded clone.

j_gene: TRBJ2-3
abundance: .
v_gene: TRBV7-9
d_gene: .
CDR3aa: CASSSQDRGRGYTQYF
CDR3nt: TGTGCCAGCAGCTCCCAGGACCGCGGCCGGGGGTATACGCAGTATTTT

j_gene: TRBJ2-7
abundance: .
v_gene: TRBV6-1
d_gene: .
CDR3aa: CASSELVEQYF
CDR3nt: TGTGCCAGCAGTGAACTCGTAGAGCAGTACTTC

j_gene: TRBJ2-7
abundance: once
v_gene: TRBV7-2
d_gene: .
CDR3aa: CASSLESGSPFLSYEQYF
CDR3nt: TGTGCCAGCAGCTTAGAATCGGGGTCGCCATTCCTCTCCTACGAGCAGTACTTC

j_gene: TRBJ1-2
abundance: .
v_gene: TRBV12-3/TRBV12-4
d_gene: .
CDR3aa: CASKMEVNYGYTF
CDR3nt: TGTGCCAGCAAGATGGAGGTTAACTATGGCTACACCTTC

j_gene: TRBJ1-4
abundance: .
v_gene: TRBV18
d_gene: TRBD1
CDR3aa: CASSPPSQQGVREKLFF
CDR3nt: TGTGCCAGCTCACCACCGTCCCAACAGGGGGTGAGGGAAAAACTGTTTTTT

j_gene: TRBJ1-1
abundance: .
v_gene: TRBV15
d_gene: .
CDR3aa: CATSREAAGGLWPDF
CDR3nt: TGTGCCACCAGCAGAGAGGCGGCTGGTGGTTTGTGGCCCGATTTT

j_gene: TRBJ1-2
abundance: .
v_gene: TRBV10-3
d_gene: TRBD1
CDR3aa: CAISADRGSGYTF
CDR3nt: TGTGCCATCAGTGCTGACAGGGGATCTGGCTACACCTTC

j_gene: TRBJ1-4
abundance: many
v_gene: TRBV21-1
d_gene: .
CDR3aa: CASRIRSRTTTNEKLFF
CDR3nt: TGTGCCAGCAGAATCCGAAGTCGGACAACAACTAATGAAAAACTGTTTTTT

j_gene: TRBJ2-7
abundance: once
v_gene: TRBV6-4
d_gene: .
CDR3aa: CASSERVGGAPYEQYF
CDR3nt: TGTGCCAGCAGTGAAAGAGTGGGGGGAGCCCCCTACGAGCAGTACTTC

j_gene: TRBJ2-6
abundance: .
v_gene: TRBV27
d_gene: .
CDR3aa: CASCNRVNPGANVLTF
CDR3nt: TGTGCCAGCTGTAACCGGGTTAACCCTGGGGCCAACGTCCTGACTTTC

j_gene: TRBJ1-3
abundance: .
v_gene: TRBV9
d_gene: .
CDR3aa: CASSALSGNTIYF
CDR3nt: TGTGCCAGCAGCGCCCTGTCTGGAAACACCATATATTTT

j_gene: TRBJ2-7
abundance: .
v_gene: TRBV4-3
d_gene: .
CDR3aa: CASSQEQVSSYEQYF
CDR3nt: TGCGCCAGCAGCCAAGAACAGGTCAGCTCCTACGAGCAGTACTTC

j_gene: TRBJ1-1
abundance: .
v_gene: TRBV18
d_gene: TRBD1
CDR3aa: CASSPDRGNTEAFF
CDR3nt: TGTGCCAGCTCACCCGACAGGGGAAACACTGAAGCTTTCTTT

j_gene: TRBJ2-2
abundance: .
v_gene: TRBV9
d_gene: .
CDR3aa: CASSVQGQTGELFF
CDR3nt: TGTGCCAGCAGCGTTCAGGGGCAGACCGGGGAGCTGTTTTTT

j_gene: TRBJ1-2
abundance: .
v_gene: TRBV19
d_gene: .
CDR3aa: CASTPTRGRRYGYTF
CDR3nt: TGTGCCAGTACGCCCACCCGGGGAAGGAGGTATGGCTACACCTTC

j_gene: TRBJ2-3
abundance: .
v_gene: TRBV7-5
d_gene: .
CDR3aa: CARSLPADTQYF
CDR3nt: TGTGCCAGAAGCTTGCCCGCGGATACGCAGTATTTT

j_gene: TRBJ2-7
abundance: .
v_gene: TRBV7-8
d_gene: TRBD1
CDR3aa: CASSSVRLDRGEQYF
CDR3nt: TGTGCCAGCAGCTCAGTACGACTCGACAGGGGCGAGCAGTACTTC

j_gene: TRBJ1-4
abundance: .
v_gene: TRBV19
d_gene: .
CDR3aa: CASSIGGALNEKLFF
CDR3nt: TGTGCCAGTAGTATAGGCGGGGCCCTTAATGAAAAACTGTTTTTT

j_gene: TRBJ1-1
abundance: .
v_gene: TRBV18
d_gene: .
CDR3aa: CASSSKLNTEAFF
CDR3nt: TGTGCCAGCTCCTCTAAGCTGAACACTGAAGCTTTCTTT

j_gene: TRBJ2-2
abundance: .
v_gene: TRBV5-4
d_gene: TRBD2
CDR3aa: CASSLRGGNTGELFF
CDR3nt: TGTGCCAGCAGCTTACGCGGGGGGAACACCGGGGAGCTGTTTTTT

j_gene: TRBJ2-7
abundance: .
v_gene: TRBV4-3
d_gene: .
CDR3aa: CASSQDQGSEQYF
CDR3nt: TGCGCCAGCAGCCAAGATCAGGGGAGCGAGCAGTACTTC

j_gene: TRBJ2-3
abundance: .
v_gene: TRBV5-1
d_gene: .
CDR3aa: CASRAGVSGTDTQYF
CDR3nt: TGCGCCAGCAGGGCAGGGGTAAGCGGCACAGATACGCAGTATTTT